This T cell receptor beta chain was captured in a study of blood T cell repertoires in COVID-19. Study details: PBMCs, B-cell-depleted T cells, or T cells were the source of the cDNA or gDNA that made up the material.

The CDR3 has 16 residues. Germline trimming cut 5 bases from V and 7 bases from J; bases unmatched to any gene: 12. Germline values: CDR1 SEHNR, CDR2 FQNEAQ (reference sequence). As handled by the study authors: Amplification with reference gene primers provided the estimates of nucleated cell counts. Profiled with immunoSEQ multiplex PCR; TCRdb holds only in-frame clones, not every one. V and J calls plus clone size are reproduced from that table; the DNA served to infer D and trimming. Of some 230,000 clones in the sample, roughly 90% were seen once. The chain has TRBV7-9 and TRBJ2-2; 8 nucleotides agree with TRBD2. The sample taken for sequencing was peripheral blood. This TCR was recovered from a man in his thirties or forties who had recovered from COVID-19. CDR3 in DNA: TGTGCCAGCAGCCCCCCCGGGGGGGGGCCCCGCGGGGAGCTGTTTTTT. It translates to CASSPPGGGPRGELFF.